One sample yielded the 32 T cell receptor beta chains listed below, sequenced in a study of CD8 T cells in Susac syndrome. Random hexamers were used to reverse transcribe the RNA input (about 0.45 to 1 ug). Each CDR3 protein gets one entry after TCRdb re-called the immunoSEQ multiplex PCR reads with MiXCR. The data hold under 250,000 distinct CDR3 sequences, with about 95% observed a single time. What was sequenced was CD4+ T cells from PBMCs. The origin of the receptors is a human donor with Susac syndrome.

V is TRBV28 and J is TRBJ1-6, with 8 nucleotides matching TRBD1. The length of the CDR3 is 13 residues. CDR1 and CDR2 (germline): MDHEN, SYDVKM. The V and J ends lost 10 bases and 10 bases, in that order; junction bases with no gene match: 9. CDR3 in DNA: TGTGCCACCACTACAGGGGGTCGCTCACCCCTCCACTTT. Amino acids: CATTTGGRSPLHF.

The rearrangement joins TRBV5-6 to TRBJ1-6; the D gene is possibly TRBD1 (5 bases). With 9 bases removed from V and 7 bases from J, the gap between germline ends came to 17 bases. Germline V lookup: CDR1 SGHDT, CDR2 YYEEEE. There are 14 residues in the CDR3. This CDR3 is CATRTRGNNSPLHF. The CDR3 coding sequence is TGTGCCACCCGGACACGGGGAAACAATTCACCCCTCCACTTT.

The chain uses TRBV7-3 and TRBJ2-7, with 7 bases that match TRBD2. Germline V gene sequence: CDR1 SGHTA, CDR2 FQGTGA. The V segment lost 5 bases and the J segment 1 base; nucleotides outside the gene matches: 8. The CDR3 sequence is 15 residues long. The DNA for the CDR3 is TGTGCCAGCAGCCGAGGACGGGGGGATTCCTACGAGCAGTACTTC. Its translation: CASSRGRGDSYEQYF. Based on the CDR3 plus reference TRBV7-3 and TRBJ2-7, the full variable domain is GAGVSQTPSNKVTEKGKYVELRCDPISGHTALYWYRQSLGQGPEFLIYFQGTGAADDSGLPNDRFFAVRPEGSVSTLKIQRTERGDSAVYLCASSRGRGDSYEQYFGPGTRLTVT.

This chain links TRBV20-1 with TRBJ2-3, with a possible D match to TRBD2 (6 bases). CDR1 and CDR2 (germline): DFQATT, SNEGSKA (reference sequence). The germline V and J ends were trimmed by 3 bases and 6 bases, with 13 bases remaining between them. The CDR3 is 13 residues long. The CDR3 here is CSASGLGGDTQYF. CDR3 in DNA: TGCAGTGCTAGCGGCCTTGGAGGGGATACGCAGTATTTT.

The chain has TRBV20-1 and TRBJ1-5, with TRBD1 as a possible D gene (5 bases). Trimming pared 0 bases from V and 0 bases from J, leaving 12 bases between. This CDR3 is 16 amino acids long. Germline V gene sequence: CDR1 DFQATT, CDR2 SNEGSKA (reference sequence). CDR3 DNA: TGCAGTGCTAGAGATTCCCGGGGGGATAGCAATCAGCCCCAGCATTTT. Its translation: CSARDSRGDSNQPQHF.

On this clonotype: One junction end does not reproduce the germline sequence, and a read error may be involved. This chain connects TRBV12-3 or TRBV12-4 to TRBJ2-1, with 8 bases that match TRBD2. This CDR3 comprises 15 residues. CDR3 DNA sequence: TGTGCCAGCACTTTACTCGGGGGGGTAGACAATGAGCAGTTCTTC. It codes for CASTLLGGVDNEQFF.

This clonotype occurred a few times. V is TRBV5-6 and J is TRBJ2-1; 11 bases are shared with TRBD2. The germline V gene encodes CDR1 SGHDT and CDR2 YYEEEE. The CDR3 extends over 16 amino acids. Trimming cost V 1 base and J 4 bases; bases outside gene matches: 4. The CDR3 sequence is CASSLTSGGLYNEQFF. CDR3 DNA: TGTGCCAGCAGCTTGACTAGCGGGGGCCTTTACAATGAGCAGTTCTTC.

The chain couples TRBV9 to TRBJ2-2, with TRBD1 matching 7 bases. The CDR3 runs to 18 residues. Germline V CDR1 and CDR2: SGDLS, YYNGEE. Trimming took 3 bases from V and 0 from J; bases not matched to a gene: 11. Here the CDR3 DNA reads TGTGCCAGCAGCGGCGCCCCCGGACAGGTCGCGAACACCGGGGAGCTGTTTTTT. It specifies CASSGAPGQVANTGELFF.

V usage is TRBV7-3 and J usage is TRBJ2-7; maybe TRBD2 (5 bases). V lost 1 base and J 4 bases, leaving 11 bases between the germline ends. The length of the CDR3 is 14 residues. Germline V CDR1 and CDR2: SGHTA, FQGTGA. The CDR3 region is CASSLSPSGYEQYF. The CDR3 DNA reads TGTGCCAGCAGCTTAAGCCCTTCGGGGTACGAGCAGTACTTC.

V usage is TRBV7-2 and J usage is TRBJ2-1, with TRBD2 identical over 11 bases. The CDR3 is 16 residues long. Germline-derived CDR1 and CDR2 are SGHTA and FQGNSA. V was pared by 2 bases and J by 3 bases, with 3 bases of the junction left unmatched. The CDR3 loop reads CASSLFSGGDYNEQFF. The CDR3 bases are TGTGCCAGCAGCTTATTTAGCGGGGGGGACTACAATGAGCAGTTCTTC.

V usage is TRBV25-1 and J usage is TRBJ1-6, with D maybe TRBD1 (5 bases). The germline gives CDR1 MGHDK, CDR2 SYGVNS. V dropped 6 bases and J dropped 9 bases, with 9 bases sitting between them. This CDR3 has 12 amino acids. CDR3 residues: CASRGAGSPLHF. Written as DNA, the CDR3 is TGTGCCAGCAGAGGGGCGGGTTCACCCCTCCACTTT.

The chain joins TRBV30 to TRBJ1-1, with TRBD1 as a possible D gene (5 bases). Germline CDR1 GTSNPN, CDR2 SVGIG (reference sequence). This CDR3 has 14 residues. V was trimmed by 3 bases and J by 9 bases, leaving 20 bases between them. The CDR3 sequence is CAWRDLGTSGQAFF. Here the CDR3 DNA reads TGTGCCTGGAGGGATCTCGGGACCTCCGGGCAAGCTTTCTTT.

The J gene is TRBJ1-2, the V gene TRBV18; 10 bases are shared with TRBD1. The CDR3 extends over 16 amino acids. CDR1 KGHSH and CDR2 LQKENI come from the germline V gene. With 7 bases clipped from V and 4 bases from J, the junction kept 12 bases outside the gene matches. The CDR3, as DNA: TGTGCCAGCTTACCGGGACAGGGGTCCCCTCTCTATGGCTACACCTTC. Its protein is CASLPGQGSPLYGYTF.

The rearrangement joins TRBV3-1 to TRBJ2-7; TRBD1 aligns across 8 bases. The CDR3 consists of 15 residues. In germline, CDR1 is LGHDT, CDR2 YNNKEL (reference sequence). V lost 4 bases, J lost 7 bases, and 12 bases stayed unmatched. The CDR3 DNA is TGTGCCAGCAGCCCTTCTAGGCAGGGGGCGCGGGAGCAGTACTTC. This sequence encodes CASSPSRQGAREQYF.

The rearrangement links TRBV20-1 to TRBJ2-7; TRBD1 might be the D (7 bases). V lost 6 bases to trimming and J lost 2 bases, with 20 bases between them. This CDR3 region has 15 residues. Germline V lookup: CDR1 DFQATT, CDR2 SNEGSKA (reference sequence). Here the CDR3 DNA reads TGCAGTGCCCTACCCAGGGGGGTTGGCACCTACGAGCAGTACTTC. Protein product: CSALPRGVGTYEQYF.

The chain is built from TRBV2 and TRBJ1-4, with D possibly TRBD1 on 6 matching bases. In germline, CDR1 is SNHLY, CDR2 FYNNEI. Trimming shortened V by 3 bases and J by 10 bases, and 15 bases separated the two germline ends. CDR3 length equals 14 residues. Written as DNA, the CDR3 is TGTGCCAGCAGTGAGCGGGGGGCCGCCCCAAAACTGTTTTTT. This translates into CASSERGAAPKLFF.

The chain is built from TRBV20-1 and TRBJ1-5; TRBD1 aligns across 9 bases. Germline V gene lookup returns CDR1 DFQATT and CDR2 SNEGSKA (reference sequence). V shed 1 base, J shed 0 bases, and the junction held 1 base outside the gene matches. This CDR3 contains 15 residues. The CDR3 region is CSARGGQGSNQPQHF. The DNA of the CDR3 is TGCAGTGCTAGAGGGGGACAGGGTAGCAATCAGCCCCAGCATTTT.

J is TRBJ1-5 and V is TRBV3-1; a possible D gene is TRBD1 (5 bases). This CDR3 spans 15 amino acids. In germline, CDR1 is LGHDT, CDR2 YNNKEL (reference sequence). The V gene lost 1 base and the J gene lost 4 bases, with 11 bases spanning the gap. The CDR3 DNA reads as TGTGCCAGCAGCCAAGGTAGGGGCCCAAATCAGCCCCAGCATTTT. Translation: CASSQGRGPNQPQHF. Combining the CDR3 with reference TRBV3-1 and TRBJ1-5 gives the whole variable domain DTAVSQTPKYLVTQMGNDKSIKCEQNLGHDTMYWYKQDSKKFLKIMFSYNNKELIINETVPNRFSPKSPDKAHLNLHINSLELGDSAVYFCASSQGRGPNQPQHFGDGTRLSIL.

This clonotype was seen once. V gene TRBV30 combines with J gene TRBJ2-7, with 7 nucleotides matching TRBD1. Germline V gene sequence: CDR1 GTSNPN, CDR2 SVGIG (reference sequence). The CDR3 extends over 14 amino acids. The trim removed 5 bases at V and 1 base at J, leaving 8 bases unmatched. DNA of the CDR3: TGTGCCTGGGGTGGGGACAGACAATCCTACGAGCAGTACTTC. Encoded protein: CAWGGDRQSYEQYF.

J is TRBJ1-4 and V is TRBV27; possibly TRBD1 for D (5 bases). Germline V lookup: CDR1 MNHEY, CDR2 SMNVEV (reference sequence). This CDR3 is 13 amino acids long. The V and J ends lost 7 bases and 10 bases respectively, with 16 bases between them. As DNA, the CDR3 is TGTGCCAGCACAGGAACCATCGGGGGAAAACTGTTTTTT. It is translated as CASTGTIGGKLFF.

This rearrangement joins TRBV3-1 to TRBJ2-3; TRBD2 matches 7 bases. The germline V gene encodes CDR1 LGHDT and CDR2 YNNKEL (reference sequence). This CDR3 is built from 14 residues. V dropped 5 bases and J dropped 3; count of bases not matched to a gene: 5. Here the CDR3 DNA reads TGTGCCAGCAGCTCCCCGGGGGGAACAGATACGCAGTATTTT. Translated: CASSSPGGTDTQYF.

The chain combines TRBV12-3 or TRBV12-4 with TRBJ2-3; TRBD1 matches at 7 bases. The V and J ends lost 0 bases and 4 bases, in that order; junction bases with no gene match: 10. The CDR3 length is 17 residues. The CDR3 loop reads CASSLATGRRSADTQYF. In DNA, the CDR3 is TGTGCCAGCAGTTTAGCGACAGGGCGTAGGTCGGCAGATACGCAGTATTTT.

This clonotype appeared a single time. The rearrangement joins TRBV7-2 to TRBJ2-3, with D perhaps matching TRBD1 (5 bases). The CDR3 contains 15 residues. With 5 bases removed from V and 6 bases from J, the gap between germline ends came to 18 bases. CDR1 and CDR2 from the germline V gene are SGHTA and FQGNSA. The CDR3 coding sequence is TGTGCCAGCAGCCCTAGGGGTCTCCTTGTGGATACGCAGTATTTT. This gives the protein CASSPRGLLVDTQYF.

V is TRBV12-3 or TRBV12-4 and J is TRBJ1-1; possibly TRBD1 for D (5 bases). V was clipped by 7 bases and J by 7 bases, with 13 bases between them. There are 12 residues in the CDR3. The CDR3 region is CASIPQGGEAFF. In DNA form, the CDR3 reads TGTGCCAGCATCCCGCAGGGTGGTGAAGCTTTCTTT.

The chain couples TRBV12-3 or TRBV12-4 to TRBJ1-1; a weak D match, TRBD1 (5 bases). Trimming pared 6 bases from V and 0 bases from J, leaving 11 bases between. CDR3 length: 14 amino acids. The CDR3 here is CASRGAQMNTEAFF. The CDR3 nucleotides are TGTGCCAGCAGAGGGGCCCAAATGAACACTGAAGCTTTCTTT.

The chain links TRBV4-3 to TRBJ2-1; D gene ambiguous. The CDR3 runs to 13 residues. Trimming removed 0 bases from V and 10 bases from J, with 10 bases in between. Germline CDR1 is LGHNA and CDR2 is YSLEER. CDR3 in amino acids: CASSQDSNTEQFF. CDR3 DNA: TGCGCCAGCAGCCAAGACTCAAACACGGAGCAGTTCTTC.

This clonotype was detected once. The chain combines TRBV30 with TRBJ1-4, with D unresolved. The CDR3 contains 15 residues. In germline, CDR1 is GTSNPN, CDR2 SVGIG (reference sequence). The V end was cut by 3 bases, the J end by 4 bases, with 15 bases between. CDR3 sequence (DNA): TGTGCCTGGAGCCCAATGGGGTCGTATAATGAAAAACTGTTTTTT. The encoded protein is CAWSPMGSYNEKLFF.

The J gene is TRBJ1-5, the V gene TRBV20-1, with TRBD1 matching over 10 bases. The CDR3 is 14 residues long. Germline loops: CDR1 DFQATT, CDR2 SNEGSKA (reference sequence). Trimming at V came to 6 bases and at J to 5 bases, leaving 7 bases not matched to a gene. The CDR3 protein is CSAQAGQGDQPQHF. DNA for the CDR3: TGCAGTGCACAGGCTGGACAGGGGGATCAGCCCCAGCATTTT.

This sequence joins TRBV12-3 or TRBV12-4 and TRBJ1-1; D might be TRBD1 (6 bases). Trimming removed 8 bases from V and 3 bases from J, with 19 bases in between. This CDR3 has 15 amino acids. CDR3 residues: CASEKGVAPDTEAFF. The CDR3 DNA reads as TGTGCCAGCGAAAAGGGGGTGGCCCCGGACACTGAAGCTTTCTTT.

V is TRBV6-5 and J is TRBJ1-2; 9 bases are a match to TRBD1. The CDR3 loop spans 14 amino acids. V gave up 5 bases and J gave up 0 bases; unmatched junction bases: 1. Looked up from germline, CDR1 is MNHEY and CDR2 is SVGAGI. For the CDR3, the DNA is TGTGCCAGCAGTGGGACAGGGACTAACTATGGCTACACCTTC. The encoded protein is CASSGTGTNYGYTF.

The V gene is TRBV12-3 or TRBV12-4, the J gene TRBJ2-7, with 10 bases matching TRBD1. V shed 5 bases and J 6 bases; nucleotides not matched to a gene: 4. The length of the CDR3 is 13 residues. This CDR3 reads CASSTGTGAEQYF. The CDR3 region has the DNA TGTGCCAGCAGTACCGGGACAGGGGCCGAGCAGTACTTC.

V is TRBV4-3 and J is TRBJ2-5; D is uncertain. The CDR3 is 15 residues long. Trimming left V 1 base short and J 1 base short, with 10 bases between. The germline V gene has CDR1 LGHNA and CDR2 YSLEER. CDR3 in DNA: TGCGCCAGCAGCCAAGCGTCACAGACCCAAGAGACCCAGTACTTC. This translates into CASSQASQTQETQYF.